These 13 T cell receptor beta chains were all obtained from the same sample, sequenced in a study of blood T cell repertoires in COVID-19. The protocol was immunoSEQ multiplex PCR, while the TCRdb copy is restricted to in-frame clones and leaves out a portion. The repertoire holds 60,000 to 95,000 clones, 90% seen once, with 16% in the top ten. Material: peripheral blood. The receptors stem from a woman aged 80 or older with active or convalescent COVID-19.

This rearrangement joins TRBV6-5 to TRBJ2-3, with 11 bases fitting TRBD2. Germline V lookup: CDR1 MNHEY, CDR2 SVGAGI. V shed 6 bases, J shed 4 bases, and the junction held 6 bases outside the gene matches. This CDR3 spans 15 amino acids. CDR3 protein: CASRLAGGLADTQYF. In DNA, the CDR3 is TGTGCCAGCAGGTTAGCGGGGGGGCTGGCAGATACGCAGTATTTT.

CDR3 DNA sequence: TGTGCCAGCTCACCAGGGAAGGGGTCCAATCAGCCCCAGCATTTT. This sequence encodes CASSPGKGSNQPQHF. The V call is TRBV18, the J call TRBJ1-5, with D possibly matching TRBD1 (5 bases). The CDR3 sequence is 15 residues long. V was pared by 2 bases and J by 3 bases, with 11 bases between. CDR1 is KGHSH, CDR2 LQKENI, per germline.

This clone appeared once. This chain links TRBV7-2 with TRBJ1-2; D may be TRBD1 (5 bases). CDR3 length: 14 amino acids. Trimming left V 7 bases short and J 3 bases short, with 15 bases between. CDR1 and CDR2 from the germline V gene are SGHTA and FQGNSA. The DNA for the CDR3 is TGTGCCAGCACCCAAGGGGAGGCTCACTATGGCTACACCTTC. Protein sequence: CASTQGEAHYGYTF.

This sequence joins TRBV5-8 and TRBJ2-5, with D perhaps matching TRBD1 (6 bases). Trimming shortened V by 2 bases and J by 2 bases, and 13 bases separated the two germline ends. CDR3 length: 15 residues. The V gene's germline CDR1 is SGHTS and CDR2 YDEGEE. The CDR3 DNA reads as TGTGCCAGCAGCTTTCAGGGGTCCCCTCAAGAGACCCAGTACTTC. It codes for CASSFQGSPQETQYF. The whole variable domain, filled in from reference TRBV5-8 and TRBJ2-5, reads EAGVTQSPTHLIKTRGQQATLRCSPISGHTSVYWYQQALGLGLQFLLWYDEGEERNRGNFPPRFSGRQFPNYSSELNVNALELEDSALYLCASSFQGSPQETQYFGPGTRLLVL.

This rearrangement joins TRBV30 to TRBJ1-3, with a possible D match to TRBD1 (6 bases). V lost 2 bases and J lost 2, with 10 bases in between. The CDR3 covers 14 residues. Germline CDR1 is GTSNPN and CDR2 is SVGIG (reference sequence). CDR3 residues: CAWSSGTPGNTIYF. The CDR3 coding sequence is TGTGCCTGGAGTTCAGGGACACCTGGAAACACCATATATTTT.

The chain is built from TRBV4-1 and TRBJ2-7, with 7 nucleotides matching TRBD1. Losses at the gene ends were 0 bases for V and 3 bases for J; bases not matched to a gene: 5. Germline V gene data show CDR1 as MGHRA and CDR2 as YSYEKL. There are 15 residues in the CDR3. CDR3 DNA: TGCGCCAGCAGCCAAGACCCGGGACAGATCTACGAGCAGTACTTC. It yields the protein CASSQDPGQIYEQYF.

This chain connects TRBV7-9 to TRBJ2-1; tentative D call: TRBD2 (7 bases). In germline, CDR1 is SEHNR, CDR2 FQNEAQ (reference sequence). Trimming shortened V by 0 bases and J by 9 bases, and 18 bases separated the two germline ends. This CDR3 has 16 residues. The CDR3 DNA is TGTGCCAGCAGCTTAGCGAGCGGGGCGGGGGCGAGTGAGCAGTTCTTC. This encodes CASSLASGAGASEQFF.

The chain combines TRBV12-3 or TRBV12-4 with TRBJ1-1; a weak D match, TRBD1 (5 bases). CDR3 length: 13 amino acids. V was clipped by 5 bases and J by 2 bases, with 9 bases between them. CDR3: CASSDSLNTEAFF. CDR3 bases: TGTGCCAGCAGTGACAGTTTAAACACTGAAGCTTTCTTT.

The chain combines TRBV7-9 with TRBJ1-5, with 9 bases identical to TRBD1. Trimming took 4 bases from V and 7 from J; bases not matched to a gene: 5. CDR1 and CDR2 from the germline V gene are SEHNR and FQNEAQ (reference sequence). The CDR3 totals 14 residues. CDR3 sequence: CASSSPGQGQPQHF. The CDR3 DNA sequence: TGTGCCAGCAGCTCACCGGGACAGGGCCAGCCCCAGCATTTT.

This sequence joins TRBV5-1 and TRBJ1-2, with D uncertain. The CDR3 loop spans 14 amino acids. V lost 0 bases and J lost 3, with 9 bases in between. Germline V gene sequence: CDR1 SGHRS, CDR2 YFSETQ. CDR3 nucleotide sequence: TGCGCCAGCAGCTTGGAGGTGGGAGACTATGGCTACACCTTC. Translation: CASSLEVGDYGYTF. Variable domain in full (rest from reference TRBV5-1 and TRBJ1-2): KAGVTQTPRYLIKTRGQQVTLSCSPISGHRSVSWYQQTPGQGLQFLFEYFSETQRNKGNFPGRFSGRQFSNSRSEMNVSTLELGDSALYLCASSLEVGDYGYTFGSGTRLTVV.

This clone was seen just once. The chain joins TRBV11-2 to TRBJ2-7, with TRBD2 matching over 9 bases. CDR1 and CDR2 (germline): SGHAT, FQNNGV. V lost 5 bases to trimming and J lost 2 bases; unmatched junction nucleotides: 10. The CDR3 has 16 residues. Here the CDR3 reads CASSLTPRGGPYEQYF. In nucleotides, the CDR3 is TGTGCCAGCAGCCTCACTCCGCGGGGGGGACCCTACGAGCAGTACTTC.

The chain is built from TRBV19 and TRBJ2-6; D may be TRBD2 (5 bases). Trimming took 7 bases from V and 2 from J, leaving 9 bases between them. From germline, CDR1 is LNHDA and CDR2 SQIVND (reference sequence). The CDR3 has 14 amino acids. CDR3 bases: TGTGCCAGTAAAACGGAGGCTGGGGCCAACGTCCTGACTTTC. Residues: CASKTEAGANVLTF. Complete variable domain (other parts from reference TRBV19 and TRBJ2-6): DGGITQSPKYLFRKEGQNVTLSCEQNLNHDAMYWYRQDPGQGLRLIYYSQIVNDFQKGDIAEGYSVSREKKESFPLTVTSAQKNPTAFYLCASKTEAGANVLTFGAGSRLTVL.

The DNA of the CDR3 is TGTGCCATCAGAGCAGGGTATGGTGTCCAAATGCTCTCTGACTATGGCTACACCTTC. It codes for CAIRAGYGVQMLSDYGYTF. The chain carries TRBV10-3 and TRBJ1-2, with D maybe TRBD1 (5 bases). The CDR3 covers 19 residues. Deletions cut 6 bases from V and 3 bases from J, with 29 bases between. Germline values: CDR1 ENHRY, CDR2 SYGVKD.